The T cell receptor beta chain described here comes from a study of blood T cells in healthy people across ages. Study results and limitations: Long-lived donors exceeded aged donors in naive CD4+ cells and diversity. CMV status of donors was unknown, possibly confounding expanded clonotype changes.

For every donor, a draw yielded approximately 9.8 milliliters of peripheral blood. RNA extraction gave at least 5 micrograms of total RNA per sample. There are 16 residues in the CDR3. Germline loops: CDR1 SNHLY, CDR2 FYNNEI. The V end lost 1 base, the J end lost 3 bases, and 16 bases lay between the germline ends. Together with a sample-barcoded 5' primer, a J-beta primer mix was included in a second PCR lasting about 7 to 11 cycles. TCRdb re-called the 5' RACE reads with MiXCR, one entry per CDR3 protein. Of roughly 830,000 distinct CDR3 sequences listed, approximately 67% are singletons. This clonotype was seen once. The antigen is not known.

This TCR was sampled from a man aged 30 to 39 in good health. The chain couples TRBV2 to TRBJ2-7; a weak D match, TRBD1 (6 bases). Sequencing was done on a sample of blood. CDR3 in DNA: TGTGCCAGCAGTGAAGGTACAGGGATAGTCCACTACGAGCAGTACTTC. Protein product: CASSEGTGIVHYEQYF. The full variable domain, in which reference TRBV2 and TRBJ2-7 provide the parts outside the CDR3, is EPEVTQTPSHQVTQMGQEVILRCVPISNHLYFYWYRQILGQKVEFLVSFYNNEISEKSEIFDDQFSVERPDGSNFTLKIRSTKLEDSAMYFCASSEGTGIVHYEQYFGPGTRLTVT.